This T cell receptor beta chain was obtained from a study of shared clonotypes between healthy human individuals. Investigators spread the genomic DNA of each subset evenly over several immunoSEQ plates. Unsorted PBMC contributed 300 ng DNA, tens of thousands of T cell genomes, to each replicate PCR. Libraries were prepared by immunoSEQ multiplex PCR; TCRdb keeps only in-frame clonotypes and omits some of them. Here the sample spans about 560,000 clones, 70% to 80% being singletons. V was clipped by 4 bases and J by 1 base, with 15 bases between them. The CDR3 extends over 15 amino acids. CDR1 and CDR2 (germline): SGHTS, YDEGEE.

The rearrangement joins TRBV5-8 to TRBJ2-7; D is tentatively TRBD1 or TRBD2 (6 bases each). The specimen was PBMCs. This receptor was identified in a woman between 35 and 50 years old in good health. Some clones in this sample may be carry-over from other donors' samples. The CDR3 reads CASSRGLAPSYEQYF. Here the CDR3 DNA reads TGTGCCAGCAGCCGGGGGCTAGCGCCGTCCTACGAGCAGTACTTC.